A single sample gave rise to the 12 T cell receptor beta chains below, sequenced in a study of blood T cell dynamics during melanoma immunotherapy. As to time point: week 3, after first cycle of checkpoint inhibitor. Sequenced by immunoSEQ multiplex PCR; TCRdb stores in-frame clones only, minus some. This table holds about 6,000 clones, around 80% found once. The starting material was blood, obtained from a patient treated with checkpoint blockade. Receptors were obtained from a human donor with melanoma.

The chain uses TRBV11-2 and TRBJ1-6; no definite D call. The germline V and J ends were trimmed by 5 bases and 7 bases, with 6 bases remaining between them. The CDR3 has 12 residues. Germline V gene lookup returns CDR1 SGHAT and CDR2 FQNNGV. CDR3 protein: CASSIPNSPLHF. The CDR3 DNA reads as TGTGCCAGCAGCATTCCAAATTCACCCCTCCACTTT.

The rearrangement uses TRBV6-6 and TRBJ1-4, with 9 bases matching TRBD1. J was trimmed by 8 bases and V by 2 bases; bases with no gene match: 6. This CDR3 contains 15 residues. Germline V gives CDR1 MNHNY, CDR2 SVGAGI (reference sequence). CDR3 loop: CASSYTQGAREKLFF. Written as DNA, the CDR3 is TGTGCCAGCAGTTACACACAGGGGGCGAGGGAAAAACTGTTTTTT.

This sequence joins TRBV2 and TRBJ1-2, with D possibly matching TRBD1 (6 bases). The V end lost 2 bases, the J end lost 3 bases, and 13 bases lay between the germline ends. This CDR3 contains 15 residues. Germline V CDR1 and CDR2: SNHLY, FYNNEI. The CDR3 region has the DNA TGTGCCAGCAGTGAACGGAGGGACATTTACTATGGCTACACCTTC. Encoded protein: CASSERRDIYYGYTF.

The J gene is TRBJ2-7, the V gene TRBV6-1; the D is unclear. Trimming shortened V by 3 bases and J by 2 bases, and 8 bases separated the two germline ends. The V gene's germline CDR1 is MNHNS and CDR2 SASEGT. The CDR3 is made up of 13 amino acids. The CDR3 nucleotides read TGTGCCAGCAGTGATCAAGGAGCCTACGAGCAGTACTTC. It yields the protein CASSDQGAYEQYF.

The chain has TRBV10-2 and TRBJ1-4, with a tentative D call TRBD1 (5 bases). Trimming removed 5 bases at V and 8 bases at J, with 21 bases between. The CDR3 runs 16 residues. Looked up from germline, CDR1 is WSHSY and CDR2 is SAAADI. The CDR3 region is CASSPDLGVGEEKLFF. DNA for the CDR3: TGCGCCAGCAGTCCAGATCTGGGGGTTGGAGAGGAAAAACTGTTTTTT.

This sequence joins TRBV29-1 and TRBJ1-2, with 8 bases lining up with TRBD1. The CDR3 extends over 14 amino acids. The ends lost 0 bases at V and 4 bases at J; junction bases unmatched: 4. Germline CDR1 and CDR2: SQVTM and ANQGSEA. Written as DNA, the CDR3 is TGCAGCGTTGAAGATACAGGGGGTATCTATGGCTACACCTTC. Translated, it gives CSVEDTGGIYGYTF.

In nucleotides, the CDR3 is TGTGCCAGCAGCTATACGGGACAGGGGAACATTCAGTACTTC. The encoded protein is CASSYTGQGNIQYF. The chain combines TRBV5-6 with TRBJ2-4; 10 nucleotides line up with TRBD1. From germline, CDR1 is SGHDT and CDR2 YYEEEE. V was clipped by 3 bases and J by 7 bases; unmatched bases: 4. This CDR3 spans 14 amino acids. Full variable domain (rest looked up from reference TRBV5-6 and TRBJ2-4): DAGVTQSPTHLIKTRGQQVTLRCSPKSGHDTVSWYQQALGQGPQFIFQYYEEEERQRGNFPDRFSGHQFPNYSSELNVNALLLGDSALYLCASSYTGQGNIQYFGAGTRLSVL.

The CDR3 region has the DNA TGTGCCAGCTCACTCTTACCCGACAGCCCCGCCGAATCTTACGAGCAGTACTTC. Translating it yields CASSLLPDSPAESYEQYF. J is TRBJ2-5 and V is TRBV18; possible D gene TRBD1, 5 bases. The J call may be incorrect, as the DNA end agrees better with TRBJ2-7. Germline V gene data show CDR1 as KGHSH and CDR2 as LQKENI. The CDR3 runs 18 residues.

V and J are TRBV11-2 and TRBJ2-7, with D unresolved. The CDR3 contains 16 residues. Germline CDR1 and CDR2: SGHAT and FQNNGV. Trimming stripped 1 base from V and 5 bases from J, with 18 bases between. CDR3 loop: CASSLGPLGGVDEQYF. CDR3 bases: TGTGCCAGCAGCTTAGGTCCCCTGGGCGGAGTCGACGAGCAGTACTTC.

This chain joins TRBV2 and TRBJ2-2; no firm D call. Per germline, CDR1 SNHLY and CDR2 FYNNEI. The CDR3 runs to 13 residues. Trimming pared 4 bases from V and 4 bases from J, leaving 7 bases between. CDR3 bases: TGTGCCAGCAGTGTACGGACCACCGGGGAGCTGTTTTTT. Translation: CASSVRTTGELFF.

V is TRBV7-9 and J is TRBJ2-5; D unresolved. Germline V gene data show CDR1 as SEHNR and CDR2 as FQNEAQ (reference sequence). V lost 5 bases to trimming and J lost 5 bases, with 6 bases between them. The CDR3 extends over 11 amino acids. The CDR3 reads CASSPAETQYF. The CDR3 DNA follows: TGTGCCAGCAGCCCCGCGGAGACCCAGTACTTC. The variable domain in full, with the rest retrieved from reference TRBV7-9 and TRBJ2-5, is DTGVSQNPRHKITKRGQNVTFRCDPISEHNRLYWYRQTLGQGPEFLTYFQNEAQLEKSRLLSDRFSAERPKGSFSTLEIQRTEQGDSAMYLCASSPAETQYFGPGTRLLVL.

The rearrangement links TRBV14 to TRBJ2-1; possible D gene TRBD2, 6 bases. The V end was cut by 6 bases, the J end by 0 bases, with 18 bases between. Germline lookup yields CDR1 SGHDN and CDR2 FVKESK. This CDR3 contains 17 residues. The CDR3 DNA reads as TGTGCCAGCAGATTGGGGACTGGAATGAGCTCCTACAATGAGCAGTTCTTC. It translates to CASRLGTGMSSYNEQFF.